Described below is a single TCR beta chain sequence and its context. The antigen is undetermined. The sample is drawn from a study of shared clonotypes between healthy human individuals. Findings and caveats of the study: Naive subsets generally exceeded memory subsets in estimated richness.

All donors qualified as healthy HIV-negative adults and had experienced no recent acute infections or vaccinations. Trimming removed 2 bases from V and 11 bases from J, with 12 bases in between. The CDR3 contains 12 residues. The germline CDR1 and CDR2 sequences are SGHDN and FVKESK. Profiling relied on immunoSEQ multiplex PCR, and the TCRdb table lists in-frame clones only, not all of them. The repertoire consists of approximately 620,000 clones, with almost 97% occurring once and the leading ten covering 0.057%. What was sequenced was naive CD4+ T cells sorted from blood. Described subset: CD45RA+ positively selected. V usage is TRBV14 and J usage is TRBJ1-1; D uncertain. The clonotype originates from a woman aged 30 to 39 in good health. CDR3 coding DNA: TGTGCCAGCAGCCAAATGCCCCGGAGGGCTTTCTTT. Protein: CASSQMPRRAFF.